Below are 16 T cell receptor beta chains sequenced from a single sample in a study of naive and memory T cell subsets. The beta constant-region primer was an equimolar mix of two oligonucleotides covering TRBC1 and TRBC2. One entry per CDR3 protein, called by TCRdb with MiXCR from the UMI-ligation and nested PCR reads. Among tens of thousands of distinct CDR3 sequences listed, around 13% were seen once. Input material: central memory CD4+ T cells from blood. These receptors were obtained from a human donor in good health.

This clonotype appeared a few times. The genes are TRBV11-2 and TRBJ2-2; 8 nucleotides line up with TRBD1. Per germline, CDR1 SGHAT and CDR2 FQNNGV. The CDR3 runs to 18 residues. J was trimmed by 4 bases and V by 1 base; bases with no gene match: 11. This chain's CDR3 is CASSLGVGTGGITGELFF. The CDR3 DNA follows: TGTGCCAGCAGCTTAGGAGTTGGGACAGGAGGGATCACCGGGGAGCTGTTTTTT. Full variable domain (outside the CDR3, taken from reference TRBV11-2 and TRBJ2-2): EAGVAQSPRYKIIEKRQSVAFWCNPISGHATLYWYQQILGQGPKLLIQFQNNGVVDDSQLPKDRFSAERLKGVDSTLKIQPAKLEDSAVYLCASSLGVGTGGITGELFFGEGSRLTVL.

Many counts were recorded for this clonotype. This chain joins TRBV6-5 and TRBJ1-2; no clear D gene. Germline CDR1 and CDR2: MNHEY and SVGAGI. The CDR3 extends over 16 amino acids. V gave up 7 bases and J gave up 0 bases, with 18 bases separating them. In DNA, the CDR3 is TGTGCCAGCAACTCCTACCGGGCCCCGTCTAACTATGGCTACACCTTC. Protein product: CASNSYRAPSNYGYTF.

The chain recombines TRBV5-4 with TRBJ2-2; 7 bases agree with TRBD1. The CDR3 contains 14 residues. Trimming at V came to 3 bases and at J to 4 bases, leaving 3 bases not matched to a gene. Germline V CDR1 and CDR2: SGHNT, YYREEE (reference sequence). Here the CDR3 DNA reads TGTGCCAGCAGCTCGAGACAGGGCACCGGGGAGCTGTTTTTT. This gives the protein CASSSRQGTGELFF.

For the CDR3, the DNA is TGTGCCAGCAGCCCGCAACCGGGACTAGTACCCACCGGGGAGCTGTTTTTT. Translating gives CASSPQPGLVPTGELFF. This chain connects TRBV7-2 to TRBJ2-2; 8 bases match TRBD2. The CDR3 has 17 amino acids. Germline lookup yields CDR1 SGHTA and CDR2 FQGNSA. V gave up 5 bases and J gave up 4 bases; unmatched junction bases: 12. Using reference TRBV7-2 and TRBJ2-2 for the parts outside the CDR3, the full variable domain is GAGVSQSPSNKVTEKGKDVELRCDPISGHTALYWYRQSLGQGLEFLIYFQGNSAPDKSGLPSDRFSAERTGGSVSTLTIQRTQQEDSAVYLCASSPQPGLVPTGELFFGEGSRLTVL.

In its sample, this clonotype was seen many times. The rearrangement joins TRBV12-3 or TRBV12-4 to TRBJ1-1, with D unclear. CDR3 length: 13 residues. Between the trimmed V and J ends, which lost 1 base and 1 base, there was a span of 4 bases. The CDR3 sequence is CASSLGENTEAFF. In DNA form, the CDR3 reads TGTGCCAGCAGTTTAGGGGAGAACACTGAAGCTTTCTTT.

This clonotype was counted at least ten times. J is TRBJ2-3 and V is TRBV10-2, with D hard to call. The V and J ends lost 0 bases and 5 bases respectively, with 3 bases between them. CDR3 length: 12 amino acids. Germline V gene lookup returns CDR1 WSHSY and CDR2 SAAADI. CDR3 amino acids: CASSESRDTQYF. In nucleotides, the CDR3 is TGCGCCAGCAGTGAGTCGAGAGATACGCAGTATTTT.

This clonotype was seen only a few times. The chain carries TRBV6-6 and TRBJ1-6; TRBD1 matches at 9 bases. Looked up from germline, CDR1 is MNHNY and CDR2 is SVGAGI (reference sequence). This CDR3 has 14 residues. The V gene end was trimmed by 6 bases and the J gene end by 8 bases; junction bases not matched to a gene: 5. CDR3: CASRRDRVDSPLHF. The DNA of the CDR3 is TGTGCCAGCAGGAGGGACAGGGTCGATTCACCCCTCCACTTT.

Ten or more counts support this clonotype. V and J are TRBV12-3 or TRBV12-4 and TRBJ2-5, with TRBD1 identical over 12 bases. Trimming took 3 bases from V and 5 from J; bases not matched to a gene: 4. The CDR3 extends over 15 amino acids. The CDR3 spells CASSFGGTGGETQYF. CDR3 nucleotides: TGTGCCAGCAGTTTTGGAGGGACAGGGGGCGAGACCCAGTACTTC.

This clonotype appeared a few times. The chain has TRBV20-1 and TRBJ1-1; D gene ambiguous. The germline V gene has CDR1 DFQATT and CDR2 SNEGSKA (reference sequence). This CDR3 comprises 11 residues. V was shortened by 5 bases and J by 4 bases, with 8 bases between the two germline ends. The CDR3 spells CSALPSTEAFF. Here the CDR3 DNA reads TGCAGTGCTCTCCCAAGCACTGAAGCTTTCTTT.

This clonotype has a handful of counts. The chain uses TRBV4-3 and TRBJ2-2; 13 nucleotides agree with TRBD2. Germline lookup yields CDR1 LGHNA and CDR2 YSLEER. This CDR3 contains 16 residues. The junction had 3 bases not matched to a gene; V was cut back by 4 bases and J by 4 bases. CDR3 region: CASSPRTSGSTGELFF. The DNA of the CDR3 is TGCGCCAGCAGCCCGAGGACTAGCGGGAGCACCGGGGAGCTGTTTTTT.

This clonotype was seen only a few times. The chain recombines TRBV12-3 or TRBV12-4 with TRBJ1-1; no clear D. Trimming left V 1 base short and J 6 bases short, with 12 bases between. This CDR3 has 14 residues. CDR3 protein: CASSLGLPGAEAFF. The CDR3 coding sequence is TGTGCCAGCAGTTTAGGCTTACCTGGCGCTGAAGCTTTCTTT.

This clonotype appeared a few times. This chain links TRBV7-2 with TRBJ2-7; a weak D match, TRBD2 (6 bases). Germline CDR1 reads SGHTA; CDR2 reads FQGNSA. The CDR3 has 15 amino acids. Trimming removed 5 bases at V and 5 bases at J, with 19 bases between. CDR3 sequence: CASSVSSGTLNEQYF. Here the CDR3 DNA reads TGTGCCAGCAGCGTATCCTCCGGGACTCTCAACGAGCAGTACTTC.

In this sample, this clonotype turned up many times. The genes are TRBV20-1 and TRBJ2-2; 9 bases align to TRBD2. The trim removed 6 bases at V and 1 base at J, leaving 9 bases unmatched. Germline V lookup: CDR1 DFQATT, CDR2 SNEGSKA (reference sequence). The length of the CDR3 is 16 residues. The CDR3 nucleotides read TGCAGTGCACGCTGGCTAGCGGGACTGAACACCGGGGAGCTGTTTTTT. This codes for CSARWLAGLNTGELFF.

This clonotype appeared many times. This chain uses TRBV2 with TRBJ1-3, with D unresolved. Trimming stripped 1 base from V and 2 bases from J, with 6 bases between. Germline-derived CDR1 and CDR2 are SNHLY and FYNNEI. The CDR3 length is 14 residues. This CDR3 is CASSEGLPGNTIYF. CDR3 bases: TGTGCCAGCAGTGAAGGACTCCCTGGAAACACCATATATTTT.

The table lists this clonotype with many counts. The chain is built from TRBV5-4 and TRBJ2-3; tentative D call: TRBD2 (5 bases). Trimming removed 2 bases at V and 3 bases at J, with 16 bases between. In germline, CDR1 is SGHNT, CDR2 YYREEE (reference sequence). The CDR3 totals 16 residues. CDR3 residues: CASSFRMVRETDTQYF. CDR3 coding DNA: TGTGCCAGCAGCTTCCGCATGGTCCGGGAAACAGATACGCAGTATTTT.

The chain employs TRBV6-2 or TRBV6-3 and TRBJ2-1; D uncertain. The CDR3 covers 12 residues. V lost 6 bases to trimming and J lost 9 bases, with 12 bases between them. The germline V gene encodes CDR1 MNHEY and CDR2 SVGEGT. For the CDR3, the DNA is TGTGCCAGCAGCGAGCGAGTTTCTGAGCAGTTCTTC. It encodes CASSERVSEQFF.